The T cell receptor beta chain described here comes from a study of response to subunit inactivated influenza vaccine. Study-wide findings and caveats: The authors offered the suggestion that each seasonal influenza vaccination recruits few new T cells.

Remarks on this clonotype: Antigen: not known.

TCRdb re-called the RT-PCR reads through MiXCR, storing one row per CDR3 protein. The sample lists about half a million distinct CDR3 sequences; 25% were seen once. The sequenced sample was CD4+ T cells sorted from PBMCs, obtained 4 to 6 days after vaccination. This sequence was found in a man in his fifties who received an inactivated influenza vaccine.

CDR3 in amino acids: CASTNGGFYEQYF. The CDR3 DNA sequence: TGTGCCAGCACCAACGGCGGATTCTACGAGCAGTACTTC. The rearrangement uses TRBV6-2 or TRBV6-3 and TRBJ2-7; D is undetermined. V was pared by 7 bases and J by 3 bases, with 13 bases between. There are 13 residues in the CDR3. Germline V gene lookup returns CDR1 MNHEY and CDR2 SVGEGT.